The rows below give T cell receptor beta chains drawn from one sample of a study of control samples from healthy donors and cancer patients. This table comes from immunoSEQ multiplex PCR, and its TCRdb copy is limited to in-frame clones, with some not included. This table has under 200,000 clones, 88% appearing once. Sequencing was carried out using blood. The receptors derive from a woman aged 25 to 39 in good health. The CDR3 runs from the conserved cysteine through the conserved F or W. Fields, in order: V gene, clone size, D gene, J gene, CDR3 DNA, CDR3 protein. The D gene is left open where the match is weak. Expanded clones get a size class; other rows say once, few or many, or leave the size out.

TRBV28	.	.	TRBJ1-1	TGTGCCAGCATTACATTAAGCAGCACTGAAGCTTTCTTT	CASITLSSTEAFF
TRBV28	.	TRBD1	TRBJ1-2	TGTGCCAGCAGTAGAAGGGGGACAGGGGTGGACTATGGCTACACCTTC	CASSRRGTGVDYGYTF
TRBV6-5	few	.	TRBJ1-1	TGTGCCAGCAGCCTCCAGAACACTGAAGCTTTCTTT	CASSLQNTEAFF
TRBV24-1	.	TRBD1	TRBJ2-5	TGTGCCACCAGTGATCCGACAGGGATATTGGAGACCCAGTACTTC	CATSDPTGILETQYF
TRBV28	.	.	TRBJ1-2	TGTGCCAGCACCTCTGCTAACTATGGCTACACCTTC	CASTSANYGYTF
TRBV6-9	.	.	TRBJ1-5	TGTGCCAGCAGGAGAGACCTTCCCCAGCCCCAGCATTTT	CASRRDLPQPQHF
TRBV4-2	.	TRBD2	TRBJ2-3	TGTGCCAGCAGCCAGGAAACTAGCGGGGGGGCCTCAAGCACAGATACGCAGTATTTT	CASSQETSGGASSTDTQYF
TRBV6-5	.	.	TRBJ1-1	TGTGCCAGCAGTTCCCGAGGGGAGGCGAACACTGAAGCTTTCTTT	CASSSRGEANTEAFF
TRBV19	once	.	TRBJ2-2	TGTGCCAGTAGTCCCTGGACAGCCTCTTCAGGCGGGGAGCTGTTTTTT	CASSPWTASSGGELFF
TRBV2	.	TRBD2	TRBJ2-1	TGTGCCAGCGTCCCTACTAGCGGGAATGAGCAGTTCTTC	CASVPTSGNEQFF
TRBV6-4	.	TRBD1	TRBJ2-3	TGTGCCAGCAGTGGACAGGGGGGGTCAACAGATACGCAGTATTTT	CASSGQGGSTDTQYF
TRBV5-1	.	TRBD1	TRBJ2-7	TGCGCCAGCAGCTCGGGACAGGGACGGCTCGAGCAGTACTTC	CASSSGQGRLEQYF
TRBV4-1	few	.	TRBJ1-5	TGCGCCAGCAGCCAAGATCGAGGGGACCCACATCAGCCCCAGCATTTT	CASSQDRGDPHQPQHF
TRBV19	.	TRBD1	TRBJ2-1	TGTGCCAGTACCCCGAGCGGGGACAGGGGCCTCAATGAGCAGTTCTTC	CASTPSGDRGLNEQFF
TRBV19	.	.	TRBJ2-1	TGTGCCAGTAGCCTCGCATGGGGGAGACTAAACAATGAGCAGTTCTTC	CASSLAWGRLNNEQFF
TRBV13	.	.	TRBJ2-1	TGTGCCAGCAGCTTGGAGTCGCGTAATGAGCAGTTCTTC	CASSLESRNEQFF
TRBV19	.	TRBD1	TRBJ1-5	TGTGCCAGTAGTATAGAGGGACAGGGGGCGGATCAGCCCCAGCATTTT	CASSIEGQGADQPQHF
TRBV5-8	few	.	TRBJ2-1	TGTGCCAGCAGCTTAGGCAATGAGCAGTTCTTC	CASSLGNEQFF
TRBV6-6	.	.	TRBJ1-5	TGTGCGGTTCAACAGACACCACTTGGAACAGATACGCAGCATTTT	CAVQQTPLGTDTQHF
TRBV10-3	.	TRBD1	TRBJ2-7	TGTGCCATCAGGGACAGGGCCTACGAGCAGTACTTC	CAIRDRAYEQYF
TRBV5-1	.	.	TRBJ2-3	TGCGCCAGCAGCTTGCGGGGAACAGATACGCAGTATTTT	CASSLRGTDTQYF
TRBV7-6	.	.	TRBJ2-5	TGTGCCAGCAGCTTAGGACAGGCGCCCCGACAAGAGACCCAGTACTTC	CASSLGQAPRQETQYF
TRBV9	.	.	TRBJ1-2	TGTGCCAGCAGCACAAACTATGGCTACACCTTC	CASSTNYGYTF
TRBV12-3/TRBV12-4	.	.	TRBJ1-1	TGTGCCAGCAGTTTAACAGGGTTCACTGAAGCTTTCTTT	CASSLTGFTEAFF
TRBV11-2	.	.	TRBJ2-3	TGTGCCAGCAGCTTAGGGGCAGCCCGCCCAGATACGCAGTATTTT	CASSLGAARPDTQYF
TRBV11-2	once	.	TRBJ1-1	TGTGCCAGCAGCTCTGGGTCGATCTTT	CASSSGSIF
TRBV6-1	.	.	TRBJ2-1	TGTGCCAGCAGTGAAGCCCCAACAGGGAGTCAAGGGGTTGAGCAGTTCTTC	CASSEAPTGSQGVEQFF
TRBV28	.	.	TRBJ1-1	TGTGCCAGCAGTTTATTGTCGAATCTTCCGGTGCCTGAAGCTTTCTTT	CASSLLSNLPVPEAFF
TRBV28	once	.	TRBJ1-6	TGTGCCAGCAGTTTTCGTGTTTCACCCCTCCACTTT	CASSFRVSPLHF
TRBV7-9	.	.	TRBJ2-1	TGTGCCAGCAGCTCCCTGGGTGAGCAGTTCTTC	CASSSLGEQFF
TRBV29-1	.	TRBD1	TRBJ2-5	TGCAGCGCTGGGACAGGGCCGGAGACCCAGTACTTC	CSAGTGPETQYF
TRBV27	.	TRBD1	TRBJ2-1	TGTGCCAGCAGTCAGGACAGGGGAGGGTCCTACAATGAGCAGTTCTTC	CASSQDRGGSYNEQFF
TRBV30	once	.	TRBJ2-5	TGTGCCTGGAGTGTAAGGGAGACCCAGTACTTC	CAWSVRETQYF
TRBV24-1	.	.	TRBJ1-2	TGTGCCACCAGTACCGGGACAAATACCCATGGCTACACCTTC	CATSTGTNTHGYTF
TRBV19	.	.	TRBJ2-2	TGTGCCAGTAGTATACTAGGGCCTCGGGGCACCGGGGAGCTGTTTTTT	CASSILGPRGTGELFF
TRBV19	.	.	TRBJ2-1	TGTGCCAGTAGTGAGACCCCTCTCAATGAGCAGTTCTTC	CASSETPLNEQFF
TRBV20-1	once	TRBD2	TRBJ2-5	TGCAGTGCTAGTGGGCGGGGGAATGTAGAGACCCAGTACTTC	CSASGRGNVETQYF
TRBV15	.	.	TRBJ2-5	TGTGCCACCAGCAGAGAGCAGGGATGGCAAGAGACCCAGTACTTC	CATSREQGWQETQYF
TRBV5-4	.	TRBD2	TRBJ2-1	TGTGCCAGCAGCTTGGAAGTAGCGGGAGGCAATGAGCAGTTCTTC	CASSLEVAGGNEQFF
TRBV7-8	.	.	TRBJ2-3	TGTGCCAGCAGCTCCAAGCCCCCTGGGAACCCTAGCACAGATACGCAGTATTTT	CASSSKPPGNPSTDTQYF
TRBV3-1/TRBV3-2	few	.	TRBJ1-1	TGTGCCAGCAGCCAAGAAAGCTTCGGGGTCTCTGAAGCTTTCTTT	CASSQESFGVSEAFF
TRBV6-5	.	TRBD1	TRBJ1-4	TGTGCCACCGGAGAGACAGGGGGCTTCTACAAACTGTTTTTT	CATGETGGFYKLFF
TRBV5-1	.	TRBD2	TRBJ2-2	TGCGCCAGCAGCAATCTACCCGGGACTAGCGTAAAACCGAACACCGGGGAGCTGTTTTTT	CASSNLPGTSVKPNTGELFF
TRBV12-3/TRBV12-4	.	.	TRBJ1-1	TGTGCCAGCAGCACAGGGTCGTGGACTGAAGCTTTCTTT	CASSTGSWTEAFF
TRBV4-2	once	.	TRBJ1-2	TGTGCCAGCAGCCAAGTATTGACAGCCCCTTCTGGCTACACCTTC	CASSQVLTAPSGYTF
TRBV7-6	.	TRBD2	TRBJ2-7	TGTGCCAGCAGCTTAGGATCTGGGACTAGCTTCTACGAGCAGTACTTC	CASSLGSGTSFYEQYF
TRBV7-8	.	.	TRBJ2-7	TGTGCCAGCAGCTTAGTTCGGGGGTCCTCCTACGAGCAGTACTTC	CASSLVRGSSYEQYF
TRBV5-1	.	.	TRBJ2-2	TGCGCCAGCAGCAACGGGACCGGGTCCGGGGAGCTGTTTTTT	CASSNGTGSGELFF
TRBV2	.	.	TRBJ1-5	TGTGCCAGCAGCCAAACCAACGATCAGCCCCAGCATTTT	CASSQTNDQPQHF
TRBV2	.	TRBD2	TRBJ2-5	TGTGCCAGCAGTCAAGGACTAGCGGGAGTCGAGACCCAGTACTTC	CASSQGLAGVETQYF
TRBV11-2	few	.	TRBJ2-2	TGTGCCAGCAGCTTTGAAGTTAACACCGGGGAGCTGTTTTTT	CASSFEVNTGELFF
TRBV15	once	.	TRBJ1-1	TGTGCCACCAGGGGGACACTAGCGAACACTGAAGCTTTCTTT	CATRGTLANTEAFF
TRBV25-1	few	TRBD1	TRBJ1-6	TGTGCCAGCAGTGAACCCAGGGGGGATAATTCACCCCTCCACTTT	CASSEPRGDNSPLHF
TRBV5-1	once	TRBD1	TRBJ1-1	TGCGCCAGCAGGGCCGGGACAGGGGTGGGTTACACTGAAGCTTTCTTT	CASRAGTGVGYTEAFF
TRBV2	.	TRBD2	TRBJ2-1	TGTGCCAGCAGTACGGCGGGAGTAGGTAATGAGCAGTTCTTC	CASSTAGVGNEQFF
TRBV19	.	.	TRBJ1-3	TGTGCCAGTAAGGAGGGCGGAAACACCATATATTTT	CASKEGGNTIYF
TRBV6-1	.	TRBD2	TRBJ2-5	TGTGCCAGCAGTGAGTTAGCGGGAGGTCGGGAGACCCAGTACTTC	CASSELAGGRETQYF
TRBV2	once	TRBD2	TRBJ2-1	TGTGCCAGCAGGGAACACAGCGGGAGGGCCGGCAATGAGCAGTTCTTC	CASREHSGRAGNEQFF
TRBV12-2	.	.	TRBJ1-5	TGTGCAAGTCGCTTAGGAGATCGGGATCAGCCCCAGCATTTT	CASRLGDRDQPQHF